This note documents a single TCR beta chain sequence. Its specificity is not known. TCRdb ran MiXCR on the RT-PCR reads and lists one entry per CDR3 protein. The sample includes hundreds of thousands of distinct CDR3 sequences, about 15% seen only once; the top ten take roughly 6.4%. The sample comes from a study of response to subunit inactivated influenza vaccine. Study results and caveats: Researchers suggested that each seasonal influenza vaccination recruits few new T cells.

The CDR3 consists of 13 residues. J lost 2 bases, V lost 4 bases, and 5 bases had no gene match. CDR1 and CDR2 from the germline V gene are DFQATT and SNEGSKA (reference sequence). J is TRBJ2-7 and V is TRBV20-1; TRBD2 agrees at 7 bases. The clonotype originates from a middle-aged man who received an inactivated influenza vaccine. The sequencing used PBMCs from blood, collected around 14 days before vaccination. The CDR3 sequence is CSAMGEGPYEQYF. As DNA, the CDR3 is TGCAGTGCTATGGGGGAGGGCCCCTACGAGCAGTACTTC.